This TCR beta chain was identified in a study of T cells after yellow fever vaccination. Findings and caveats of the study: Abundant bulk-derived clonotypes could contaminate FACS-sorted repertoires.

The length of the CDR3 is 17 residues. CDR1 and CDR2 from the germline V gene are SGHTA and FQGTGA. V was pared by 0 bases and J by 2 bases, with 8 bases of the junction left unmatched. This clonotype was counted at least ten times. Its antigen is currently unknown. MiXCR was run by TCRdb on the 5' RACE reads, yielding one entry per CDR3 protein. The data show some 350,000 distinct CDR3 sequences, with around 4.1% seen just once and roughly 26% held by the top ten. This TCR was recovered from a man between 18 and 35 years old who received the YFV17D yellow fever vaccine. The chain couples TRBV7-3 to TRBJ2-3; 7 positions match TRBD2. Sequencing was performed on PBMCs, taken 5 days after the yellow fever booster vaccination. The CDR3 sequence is CASSLTGGTALTDTQYF. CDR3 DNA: TGTGCCAGCAGCTTAACGGGAGGGACGGCCCTCACAGATACGCAGTATTTT.